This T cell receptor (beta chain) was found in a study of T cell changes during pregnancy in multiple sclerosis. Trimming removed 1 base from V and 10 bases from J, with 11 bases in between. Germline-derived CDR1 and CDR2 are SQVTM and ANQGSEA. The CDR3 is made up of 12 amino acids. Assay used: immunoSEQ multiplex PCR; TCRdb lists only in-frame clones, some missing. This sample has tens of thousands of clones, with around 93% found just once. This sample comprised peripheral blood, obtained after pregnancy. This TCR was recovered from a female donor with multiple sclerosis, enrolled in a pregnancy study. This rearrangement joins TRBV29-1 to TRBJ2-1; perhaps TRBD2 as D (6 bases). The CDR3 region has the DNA TGCAGCGTTGAAGCGGGAGTCGGGGAGCAGTTCTTC. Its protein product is CSVEAGVGEQFF.